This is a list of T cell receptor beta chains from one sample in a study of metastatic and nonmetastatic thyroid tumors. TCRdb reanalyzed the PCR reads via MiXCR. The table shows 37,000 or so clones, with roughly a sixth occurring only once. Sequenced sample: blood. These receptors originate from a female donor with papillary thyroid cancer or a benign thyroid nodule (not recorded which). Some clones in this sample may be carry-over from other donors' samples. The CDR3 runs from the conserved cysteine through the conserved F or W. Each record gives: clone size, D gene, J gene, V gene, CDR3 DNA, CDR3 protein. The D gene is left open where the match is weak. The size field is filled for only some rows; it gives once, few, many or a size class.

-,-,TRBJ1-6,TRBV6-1,TGTGCCAGCATAGTATACCGTTGGGATTCACCCCTCCACTTT,CASIVYRWDSPLHF
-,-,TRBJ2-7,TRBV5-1,TGCGCCAGCAGCTTGGTGGCGGGATCCTACGAGCAGTACTTC,CASSLVAGSYEQYF
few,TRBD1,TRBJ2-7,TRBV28,TGTGCCAGCGTCCAAGTCCTCTCTCGGGACAGCAGCTACGAGCAGTACTTC,CASVQVLSRDSSYEQYF
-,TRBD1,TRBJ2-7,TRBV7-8,TGTGCCAGCAGCTCACAGGGGGCAAAGCCCTACGAGCAGTACTTC,CASSSQGAKPYEQYF
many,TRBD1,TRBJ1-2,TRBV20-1,TGCAGTGCTAAAGGGGGCGTTGGCTACACCTTC,CSAKGGVGYTF
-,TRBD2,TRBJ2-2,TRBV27,TGTGCCAGCGGGTTACTAGCGGCGAACACCGGGGAGCTGTTTTTT,CASGLLAANTGELFF
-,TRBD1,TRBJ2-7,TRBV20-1,TGCAGTGCTCCCCAGGGGGCGAGGAAAGAGCATTACTTC,CSAPQGARKEHYF
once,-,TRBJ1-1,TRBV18,TGTGCCAGCTCACCCGCTACCGGGAACACTGAAGCTTTCTTT,CASSPATGNTEAFF
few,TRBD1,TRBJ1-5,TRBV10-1,TGCGTCAGCAGTGGAACACCACAGGGGCCCCAGCACTTT,CVSSGTPQGPQHF
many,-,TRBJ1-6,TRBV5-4,TGTGCCAGCAGCTTGGCGGGGGCTAATAATTCACCCCTCCACTTT,CASSLAGANNSPLHF
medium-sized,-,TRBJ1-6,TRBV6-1,TGTGCCAGCAGACAGGGACGGGCGAGTTCACCCCTCCACTTT,CASRQGRASSPLHF
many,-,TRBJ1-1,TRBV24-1,TGTGCCACCAGTGACCTCCAGAACACTGAAGCTTTCTTT,CATSDLQNTEAFF
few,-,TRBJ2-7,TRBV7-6,TGTGCCAGCATCTTAGGATTCCACGAGCAGTACTTC,CASILGFHEQYF
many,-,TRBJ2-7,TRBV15,TGTGCCACCAGCAGAGATCAGGGGGGGACAATTACAGGGGCCTACGAGCAGTACTTC,CATSRDQGGTITGAYEQYF
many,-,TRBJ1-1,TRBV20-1,TGCAGTGGATTGACACCCGATGGAGTGACTGAAGCTTTCTTT,CSGLTPDGVTEAFF
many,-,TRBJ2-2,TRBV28,TGTGCCAGCAGTAAGGACGCGTTCACCGGGGAGCTGTTTTTT,CASSKDAFTGELFF
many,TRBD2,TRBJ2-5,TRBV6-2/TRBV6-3,TGTGCCAGCAGTTATTTCAGCGGGGCAATCCAAGAGACCCAGTACTTC,CASSYFSGAIQETQYF
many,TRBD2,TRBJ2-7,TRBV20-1,TGCAGTGCTAGAGATACCCTAGCGGGAGTACACGAGCAGTACTTC,CSARDTLAGVHEQYF